Below are 10 T cell receptor beta chains sequenced from a single sample in a study of T cell responses to AZD1222 COVID-19 vaccine. Repertoires were generated with immunoSEQ multiplex PCR, while TCRdb's copy carries only in-frame clones and drops some. The sample includes approximately 140,000 clones, about 94% of them seen just once. The specimen was peripheral blood, collected on day 0 of AZD1222 vaccination. The receptors stem from an adult in good health.

Remarks on this clone: Mismatch with germline at one junction end may stem from a read error. This chain joins TRBV4-2 and TRBJ2-1; D possibly uses TRBD1 or TRBD2 (5 bases each). CDR1 and CDR2 (germline): LGHNA, YNFKEQ. The CDR3 has 14 residues. CDR3 sequence reads: CASSPLGPYSEQFF. The CDR3 DNA is TGTGCCAGCAGCCCTCTGGGACCCTACAGTGAGCAGTTCTTC.

The chain combines TRBV27 with TRBJ1-2; TRBD1 is a possible D gene (5 bases). This CDR3 has 14 amino acids. Germline values: CDR1 MNHEY, CDR2 SMNVEV (reference sequence). V was shortened by 4 bases and J by 0 bases, with 9 bases between the two germline ends. CDR3 DNA sequence: TGTGCCAGCAGTTCGTCAGGGACTAACTATGGCTACACCTTC. Its protein product is CASSSSGTNYGYTF.

This chain links TRBV30 with TRBJ2-2; either TRBD1 or TRBD2 may supply D (5 bases each). Per germline, CDR1 GTSNPN and CDR2 SVGIG (reference sequence). This CDR3 contains 15 residues. Trimming took off 2 bases at V and 5 bases at J, with 15 bases between the two ends. Here the CDR3 reads CAWSTGGGFTGELFF. The CDR3 DNA follows: TGTGCCTGGAGTACCGGTGGGGGTTTTACCGGGGAGCTGTTTTTT.

The rearrangement links TRBV4-3 to TRBJ2-2; TRBD2 matches at 9 bases. Germline-derived CDR1 and CDR2 are LGHNA and YSLEER. The CDR3 length is 17 residues. V lost 0 bases to trimming and J lost 5 bases; unmatched junction nucleotides: 7. The CDR3 loop is CASSQDRSLAGTGELFF. The CDR3 nucleotides read TGCGCCAGCAGCCAAGATAGAAGTCTAGCGGGAACCGGGGAGCTGTTTTTT.

The chain couples TRBV6-6 to TRBJ2-5; 7 bases agree with TRBD2. Germline V gene lookup returns CDR1 MNHNY and CDR2 SVGAGI (reference sequence). The V and J ends lost 5 bases and 1 base, in that order; junction bases with no gene match: 4. This CDR3 region has 14 residues. The CDR3 bases are TGTGCCAGCAGTAAATCGGGGGGCCAAGAGACCCAGTACTTC. This gives the protein CASSKSGGQETQYF.

The chain carries TRBV4-3 and TRBJ2-4, with 7 positions matching TRBD2. This CDR3 contains 17 residues. Trimming took 0 bases from V and 5 from J; bases not matched to a gene: 10. Germline CDR1 reads LGHNA; CDR2 reads YSLEER. The DNA for the CDR3 is TGCGCCAGCAGCCAAGATCACTTTAGCGCGGGGGAAAACATTCAGTACTTC. Encoded protein: CASSQDHFSAGENIQYF.

The count of this clone is one. The V call is TRBV6-6, the J call TRBJ1-1; D remains ambiguous. This CDR3 has 12 amino acids. Germline V CDR1 and CDR2: MNHNY, SVGAGI (reference sequence). V lost 5 bases and J 6 bases, leaving 10 bases between the germline ends. The CDR3 loop is CASSPRRAEAFF. CDR3 coding DNA: TGTGCCAGCAGTCCAAGGAGGGCTGAAGCTTTCTTT.

The genes are TRBV18 and TRBJ2-6; the D is unclear. The CDR3 covers 18 residues. Trimming left V 2 bases short and J 0 bases short, with 14 bases between. Germline CDR1 KGHSH, CDR2 LQKENI. In DNA, the CDR3 is TGTGCCAGCTCACCAAGGCAGATTATTAGCTCTGGGGCCAACGTCCTGACTTTC. Its protein is CASSPRQIISSGANVLTF.

This sequence joins TRBV14 and TRBJ2-1; D call uncertain. This CDR3 is built from 16 residues. The V end lost 6 bases, the J end lost 5 bases, and 20 bases lay between the germline ends. Germline V gene lookup returns CDR1 SGHDN and CDR2 FVKESK. CDR3 sequence: CASRSGSRRGDNEQFF. CDR3 bases: TGTGCCAGCAGATCTGGTTCCCGTCGCGGAGACAATGAGCAGTTCTTC.

J is TRBJ1-5 and V is TRBV19, with TRBD1 identical over 7 bases. CDR1 and CDR2 (germline): LNHDA, SQIVND (reference sequence). The V and J ends lost 4 bases and 3 bases, in that order; junction bases with no gene match: 3. CDR3 length: 14 residues. The CDR3 DNA follows: TGTGCCAGTAGTACGGACAGGTTCAATCAGCCCCAGCATTTT. It codes for CASSTDRFNQPQHF.